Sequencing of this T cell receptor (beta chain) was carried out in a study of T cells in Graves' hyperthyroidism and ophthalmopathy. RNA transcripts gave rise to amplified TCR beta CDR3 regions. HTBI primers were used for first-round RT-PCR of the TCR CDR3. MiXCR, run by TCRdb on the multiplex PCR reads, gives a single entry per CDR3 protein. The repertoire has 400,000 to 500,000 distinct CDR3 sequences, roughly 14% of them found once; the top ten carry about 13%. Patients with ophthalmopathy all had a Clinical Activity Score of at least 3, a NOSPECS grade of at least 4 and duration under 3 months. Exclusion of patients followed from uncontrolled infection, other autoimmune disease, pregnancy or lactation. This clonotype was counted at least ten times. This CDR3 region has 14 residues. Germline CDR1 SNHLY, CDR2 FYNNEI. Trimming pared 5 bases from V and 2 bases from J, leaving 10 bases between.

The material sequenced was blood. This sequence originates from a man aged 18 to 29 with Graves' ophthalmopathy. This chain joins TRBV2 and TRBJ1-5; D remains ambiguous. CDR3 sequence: CASSYVLGNQPQHF. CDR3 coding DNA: TGTGCCAGCAGTTACGTCTTAGGCAATCAGCCCCAGCATTTT. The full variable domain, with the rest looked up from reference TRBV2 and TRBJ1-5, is EPEVTQTPSHQVTQMGQEVILRCVPISNHLYFYWYRQILGQKVEFLVSFYNNEISEKSEIFDDQFSVERPDGSNFTLKIRSTKLEDSAMYFCASSYVLGNQPQHFGDGTRLSIL.